The rows below give T cell receptor beta chains drawn from one sample of a study of blood T cell repertoires in COVID-19. Clones were read by immunoSEQ multiplex PCR, and TCRdb kept only the in-frame ones, dropping some. The data show some 70,000 clones, 90% to 95% seen once. Sequencing was performed on peripheral blood. The receptors were sampled from a middle-aged man with COVID-19, enrolled during active disease. The CDR3 runs from the conserved cysteine through the conserved F or W. The order of the fields is clone size, D gene, V gene, J gene, CDR3 DNA, CDR3 protein. D genes are given only for firm matches. Clone size is given for some rows only: seen once, a few or many times, or a class if the clone is expanded.

clone size: .; D gene: TRBD2; V gene: TRBV30; J gene: TRBJ2-3; CDR3 DNA: TGTGCCTGGAGTATTACGGGGGGGCTTGCAGATACGCAGTATTTT; CDR3 protein: CAWSITGGLADTQYF
clone size: .; D gene: .; V gene: TRBV6-5; J gene: TRBJ1-5; CDR3 DNA: TGTGCCAGCAGTTCAAGCACTTATAGCAATCAGCCCCAGCATTTT; CDR3 protein: CASSSSTYSNQPQHF
clone size: .; D gene: .; V gene: TRBV5-4; J gene: TRBJ2-1; CDR3 DNA: TGTGCCAGCAGCTTGGATGGCGGCCAGTACAATGAGCAGTTCTTC; CDR3 protein: CASSLDGGQYNEQFF
clone size: .; D gene: TRBD2; V gene: TRBV10-2; J gene: TRBJ2-5; CDR3 DNA: TGCGCCACCGGGACTAGCGGGGGACCCCAAGAGACCCAGTACTTC; CDR3 protein: CATGTSGGPQETQYF
clone size: .; D gene: TRBD2; V gene: TRBV3-1/TRBV3-2; J gene: TRBJ2-5; CDR3 DNA: TGTGCCAGCAGCCAAGGTAGCGGGGGGGCGGAGACCCAGTACTTC; CDR3 protein: CASSQGSGGAETQYF
clone size: .; D gene: TRBD1; V gene: TRBV6-1; J gene: TRBJ2-3; CDR3 DNA: TGTGCCAGCAGTGAACTTGGACAGGGGTACAAGTATTTT; CDR3 protein: CASSELGQGYKYF
clone size: .; D gene: .; V gene: TRBV10-1; J gene: TRBJ1-1; CDR3 DNA: TGCGCCAGCAGTGAACTTCGAACCACTGAAGCTTTCTTT; CDR3 protein: CASSELRTTEAFF
clone size: .; D gene: TRBD1; V gene: TRBV5-1; J gene: TRBJ1-6; CDR3 DNA: TGCGCCAGCAGCTCATACGCAGGGGGCGAATCACCCCTCCACTTT; CDR3 protein: CASSSYAGGESPLHF
clone size: once; D gene: TRBD1; V gene: TRBV7-6; J gene: TRBJ2-7; CDR3 DNA: TGTGCCAGCAGCTCCAAACTAAGGACAGGGATCCACGAGCAGTACTTC; CDR3 protein: CASSSKLRTGIHEQYF
clone size: .; D gene: .; V gene: TRBV6-2/TRBV6-3; J gene: TRBJ1-1; CDR3 DNA: TGTGCCAGCAGCCAGGGGACTGAAGCTTTCTTT; CDR3 protein: CASSQGTEAFF
clone size: .; D gene: TRBD2; V gene: TRBV27; J gene: TRBJ2-5; CDR3 DNA: TGTGCCAGCAGTTCCGGGGGGGCGGGAGAGGAGACCCAGTACTTC; CDR3 protein: CASSSGGAGEETQYF
clone size: .; D gene: .; V gene: TRBV6-4; J gene: TRBJ2-3; CDR3 DNA: TGTGCCAGCAGTGACTCTCCCTGGGGGGGCACAGATACGCAGTATTTT; CDR3 protein: CASSDSPWGGTDTQYF
clone size: few; D gene: .; V gene: TRBV5-4; J gene: TRBJ2-3; CDR3 DNA: TGTGCCAGCAGCTCTAGGGATACGCAGTATTTT; CDR3 protein: CASSSRDTQYF
clone size: .; D gene: TRBD2; V gene: TRBV11-2; J gene: TRBJ2-1; CDR3 DNA: TGTGCCAGCAGTTTTCTAGCGGGGGATTCGGATGAGCAGTTCTTC; CDR3 protein: CASSFLAGDSDEQFF
clone size: .; D gene: .; V gene: TRBV30; J gene: TRBJ2-2; CDR3 DNA: TGTGCCTGGAGTGCCAGGGAGGTCACCGGGGAGCTGTTTTTT; CDR3 protein: CAWSAREVTGELFF
clone size: .; D gene: .; V gene: TRBV7-2; J gene: TRBJ2-1; CDR3 DNA: TGTGCCAGCAGCCCAGGGGACATAGAATACAATGAGCAGTTCTTC; CDR3 protein: CASSPGDIEYNEQFF
clone size: .; D gene: TRBD1; V gene: TRBV5-1; J gene: TRBJ1-6; CDR3 DNA: TGCGCCAGCAGCACGAAGGACAGGGGTAATTCACCCCTCCACTTT; CDR3 protein: CASSTKDRGNSPLHF
clone size: .; D gene: .; V gene: TRBV5-1; J gene: TRBJ2-1; CDR3 DNA: TGCGCCAGCAGCCTCCGGGACATCACCTACGATGAGCAGTTCTTC; CDR3 protein: CASSLRDITYDEQFF
clone size: .; D gene: .; V gene: TRBV7-2; J gene: TRBJ1-5; CDR3 DNA: TGTGCCAGCAGCCGGGTACTTGGCCCTAATCAGCCCCAGCATTTT; CDR3 protein: CASSRVLGPNQPQHF
clone size: .; D gene: TRBD1; V gene: TRBV7-9; J gene: TRBJ1-3; CDR3 DNA: TGTGCCAGCAGCTTAGGCGGGACAGGGGTCTCTGGAAACACCATATATTTT; CDR3 protein: CASSLGGTGVSGNTIYF
clone size: .; D gene: .; V gene: TRBV30; J gene: TRBJ2-3; CDR3 DNA: TGTGCCTGGAATATTTATAGGGGGACAGATACGCAGTATTTT; CDR3 protein: CAWNIYRGTDTQYF
clone size: .; D gene: TRBD2; V gene: TRBV3-1/TRBV3-2; J gene: TRBJ2-1; CDR3 DNA: TGTGCCAGCAGCCAAGATAGTGGCGGGGGGGTCTACAATGAGCAGTTCTTC; CDR3 protein: CASSQDSGGGVYNEQFF
clone size: .; D gene: .; V gene: TRBV28; J gene: TRBJ1-1; CDR3 DNA: TGTGCCAGCAGTTTCGGGGGGGACGCTCCGAACACTGAAGCTTTCTTT; CDR3 protein: CASSFGGDAPNTEAFF
clone size: .; D gene: .; V gene: TRBV6-1; J gene: TRBJ1-2; CDR3 DNA: TGTGCCAGCAGTGAACGCAGGGGCCAGTATAACTATGGCTACACCTTC; CDR3 protein: CASSERRGQYNYGYTF
clone size: once; D gene: TRBD2; V gene: TRBV6-5; J gene: TRBJ2-1; CDR3 DNA: TGTGCCAGCCGATCCAGCGGGGGAACCAATGAGCAGTTCTTC; CDR3 protein: CASRSSGGTNEQFF
clone size: .; D gene: .; V gene: TRBV7-8; J gene: TRBJ1-4; CDR3 DNA: TGTGCCAGCAGCCCGGGACAATCTAATGAAAAACTGTTTTTT; CDR3 protein: CASSPGQSNEKLFF
clone size: .; D gene: .; V gene: TRBV6-1; J gene: TRBJ1-2; CDR3 DNA: TGTGCCAGCAGTGCATCCCACCTGACAGGAGGCTATGGCTACACCTTC; CDR3 protein: CASSASHLTGGYGYTF
clone size: .; D gene: TRBD2; V gene: TRBV28; J gene: TRBJ2-1; CDR3 DNA: TGTGCCAGCAGATTCGGGGCTAGCGGCCTAAATGAGCAGTTCTTC; CDR3 protein: CASRFGASGLNEQFF
clone size: .; D gene: TRBD1; V gene: TRBV10-1; J gene: TRBJ2-7; CDR3 DNA: TGCGCCAGCAGTGAGCGACCCGGGACAGGGACCTACGAGCAGTACTTC; CDR3 protein: CASSERPGTGTYEQYF
clone size: .; D gene: TRBD1; V gene: TRBV5-6; J gene: TRBJ1-2; CDR3 DNA: TGTGCCAGCAGCCCGGGACAGGGTGGCTATGGCTACACCTTC; CDR3 protein: CASSPGQGGYGYTF
clone size: .; D gene: TRBD1; V gene: TRBV5-1; J gene: TRBJ1-2; CDR3 DNA: TGCGCCAGCAGCTTGGCAGGGGGCAAGAGTGGCTACACCTTC; CDR3 protein: CASSLAGGKSGYTF
clone size: .; D gene: .; V gene: TRBV28; J gene: TRBJ1-1; CDR3 DNA: TGTGCCAGCAGATGGGCCGCGAACACTGAAGCTTTCTTT; CDR3 protein: CASRWAANTEAFF
clone size: .; D gene: .; V gene: TRBV6-2/TRBV6-3; J gene: TRBJ2-2; CDR3 DNA: TGTGCCAGCAGTTACCAGAACACCGGGGAGCTGTTTTTT; CDR3 protein: CASSYQNTGELFF
clone size: .; D gene: TRBD2; V gene: TRBV4-1; J gene: TRBJ2-1; CDR3 DNA: TGCGCCAGCAGCCCCCTAGCGGGGGGAAGCTCCTACAATGAGCAGTTCTTC; CDR3 protein: CASSPLAGGSSYNEQFF
clone size: .; D gene: TRBD1; V gene: TRBV19; J gene: TRBJ2-1; CDR3 DNA: TGTGCTTCCACGACCGGGACAGGGACCTCCTACAATGAGCAGTTCTTC; CDR3 protein: CASTTGTGTSYNEQFF
clone size: .; D gene: TRBD1; V gene: TRBV7-2; J gene: TRBJ1-2; CDR3 DNA: TGTGCCAGCAGCTTGGGACAGGGGGCTCAGGGGGGCTACACCTTC; CDR3 protein: CASSLGQGAQGGYTF
clone size: .; D gene: .; V gene: TRBV10-3; J gene: TRBJ2-7; CDR3 DNA: TGTGCCATCAGTGTGGCGGCCTACGAGCAGTACTTC; CDR3 protein: CAISVAAYEQYF
clone size: once; D gene: .; V gene: TRBV2; J gene: TRBJ1-2; CDR3 DNA: TGTGCCAGCCTTTTGGGCGACGCTGGCTATGGCTACACCTTC; CDR3 protein: CASLLGDAGYGYTF
clone size: .; D gene: .; V gene: TRBV19; J gene: TRBJ2-5; CDR3 DNA: TGTGCCAGTAGTATCGGGAGGGGGCAGGGCCAAGAGACCCAGTACTTC; CDR3 protein: CASSIGRGQGQETQYF
clone size: .; D gene: .; V gene: TRBV12-5; J gene: TRBJ2-1; CDR3 DNA: TGTGCTAGTGGTTCGTCAGGAGGGATCGGGCAGTTCTTC; CDR3 protein: CASGSSGGIGQFF
clone size: .; D gene: .; V gene: TRBV3-1/TRBV3-2; J gene: TRBJ1-2; CDR3 DNA: TGTGCCAGCGGAAGGGGAAACTATGGCTACACCTTC; CDR3 protein: CASGRGNYGYTF
clone size: .; D gene: .; V gene: TRBV3-1/TRBV3-2; J gene: TRBJ2-7; CDR3 DNA: TGTGCCAGCAGCCAACAGGTCTTGGGCGAGCAGTACTTC; CDR3 protein: CASSQQVLGEQYF
clone size: .; D gene: .; V gene: TRBV5-1; J gene: TRBJ1-4; CDR3 DNA: TGCGCCAGCAGCTTGGACGGTGGGGGAGGGAATGAAAAACTGTTTTTT; CDR3 protein: CASSLDGGGGNEKLFF
clone size: .; D gene: .; V gene: TRBV2; J gene: TRBJ2-1; CDR3 DNA: TGTGCCAGCAGCAGGCGACTAGTCGGGAACAATGAGCAGTTCTTC; CDR3 protein: CASSRRLVGNNEQFF
clone size: .; D gene: TRBD1; V gene: TRBV2; J gene: TRBJ2-1; CDR3 DNA: TGTGCCACGGGACAGGGGAGGTACAATGAGCAGTTCTTC; CDR3 protein: CATGQGRYNEQFF
clone size: .; D gene: .; V gene: TRBV12-3/TRBV12-4; J gene: TRBJ1-4; CDR3 DNA: TGTGCCAGCAGTTGGGGGGGTAATGAAAAACTGTTTTTT; CDR3 protein: CASSWGGNEKLFF
clone size: few; D gene: TRBD1; V gene: TRBV4-1; J gene: TRBJ1-2; CDR3 DNA: TGCGCCAGCAGCCAAGATCCCGTCCCGGGACAGGGGAACACCTTC; CDR3 protein: CASSQDPVPGQGNTF
clone size: .; D gene: .; V gene: TRBV20-1; J gene: TRBJ2-3; CDR3 DNA: TGCAGTGCTAGTCCCTTCACAGATACGCAGTATTTT; CDR3 protein: CSASPFTDTQYF
clone size: once; D gene: .; V gene: TRBV18; J gene: TRBJ2-2; CDR3 DNA: TGTGCCAGCTCACCACCCTCCGCGGGCACCGGGGAGCTGTTTTTT; CDR3 protein: CASSPPSAGTGELFF
clone size: .; D gene: TRBD1; V gene: TRBV7-9; J gene: TRBJ2-7; CDR3 DNA: TGTGCCAGCAGCCCGGACAGGGGGGGTACCTACGAGCAGTACTTC; CDR3 protein: CASSPDRGGTYEQYF
clone size: .; D gene: TRBD1; V gene: TRBV18; J gene: TRBJ2-3; CDR3 DNA: TGTGCCAGCTCACCCTTTGTTCCAGGGGGCCGGGAGGATACGCAGTATTTT; CDR3 protein: CASSPFVPGGREDTQYF
clone size: .; D gene: .; V gene: TRBV30; J gene: TRBJ2-7; CDR3 DNA: TGTGCCTGGAGTGTACTGCCGATTACCTACGAGCAGTACTTC; CDR3 protein: CAWSVLPITYEQYF
clone size: .; D gene: TRBD2; V gene: TRBV28; J gene: TRBJ2-1; CDR3 DNA: TGTGCCAGCAGCCGGGGACTAGCAGTCCTTGGGGAGTTCTTC; CDR3 protein: CASSRGLAVLGEFF
clone size: .; D gene: TRBD1; V gene: TRBV10-2; J gene: TRBJ1-1; CDR3 DNA: TGCGCCAGCAGTGTCGCAGGGGGGAGCACTGAAGCTTTCTTT; CDR3 protein: CASSVAGGSTEAFF
clone size: .; D gene: TRBD1; V gene: TRBV4-1; J gene: TRBJ2-7; CDR3 DNA: TGCGCCAGCAGCCAGGATTCCCGGGACAGGGGCTACGAGCAGTACTTC; CDR3 protein: CASSQDSRDRGYEQYF
clone size: .; D gene: .; V gene: TRBV28; J gene: TRBJ2-5; CDR3 DNA: TGTGCCAGCAGTCCCCCGCAACTACAAGAGACCCAGTACTTC; CDR3 protein: CASSPPQLQETQYF
clone size: .; D gene: TRBD1; V gene: TRBV12-5; J gene: TRBJ1-5; CDR3 DNA: TGTGCTAGTGGCCCCGACAGGGGCAATCAGCCCCAGCATTTT; CDR3 protein: CASGPDRGNQPQHF
clone size: .; D gene: TRBD2; V gene: TRBV19; J gene: TRBJ2-3; CDR3 DNA: TGTGCCAGTAGTGTCTCTAGCGGGGGTGCAGATACGCAGTATTTT; CDR3 protein: CASSVSSGGADTQYF